The 32 T cell receptor beta chains below were found in one sample sequenced in a study of shared clonotypes between healthy human individuals. Assay used: immunoSEQ multiplex PCR; TCRdb lists only in-frame clones, some missing. In the table there are fewer than 2.5 million clones, 80% to 95% of which are singletons. The specimen was naive CD4+ T cells from PBMCs. Sample subset: CD45RA+ positively selected. These receptors were collected from a man aged 18 to 35 in good health. Some clones in this sample may be carry-over from other donors' samples.

This chain uses TRBV7-2 with TRBJ2-7; the match to TRBD2 covers 12 bases. This CDR3 has 18 residues. J gave up 1 base and V 1 base, and 8 bases lay outside the gene matches. Germline loops: CDR1 SGHTA, CDR2 FQGNSA. The CDR3 DNA reads as TGTGCCAGCAGCTTAGGGGCTAGCGGGAGGGCCAGGTCCTACGAGCAGTACTTC. Translated, it gives CASSLGASGRARSYEQYF.

The V and J genes are TRBV7-2 and TRBJ2-3; possibly TRBD1 for D (6 bases). Between the trimmed V and J ends, which lost 9 bases and 2 bases, there was a span of 15 bases. Germline V lookup: CDR1 SGHTA, CDR2 FQGNSA. This CDR3 has 14 amino acids. CDR3 bases: TGTGCCAGTAATCCTCAGGGGACCACAGATACGCAGTATTTT. This codes for CASNPQGTTDTQYF.

This chain links TRBV7-2 with TRBJ1-2; D gene uncertain. CDR1 SGHTA and CDR2 FQGNSA come from the germline V gene. Trimming took 1 base from V and 2 from J, leaving 11 bases between them. The CDR3 covers 15 residues. CDR3 sequence: CASSLVGWENYGYTF. CDR3 coding DNA: TGTGCCAGCAGCTTAGTTGGTTGGGAAAACTATGGCTACACCTTC.

A remark on this clone: The CDR3 does not end in the conserved phenylalanine or tryptophan, so this is likely a read error. It is unclear where the CDR3 begins or ends on the DNA, so no DNA is shown, and the CDR3 is as TCRdb lists it. This chain joins TRBV21-1 and TRBJ2-7; TRBD1 reflects the table's D call only, with no check against the DNA. TRBV21-1 has pseudogene status. The CDR3 sequence runs 10 residues, both termini included. CDR3 in amino acids: CASSKSYEDS.

Only one count was recorded for this clone. The V call is TRBV7-3, the J call TRBJ2-5; perhaps TRBD1 as D (5 bases). V was cut by 5 bases and J by 5 bases, with 18 bases left in between. This CDR3 has 15 amino acids. Germline values: CDR1 SGHTA, CDR2 FQGTGA. CDR3 loop: CASSPSPQGRETQYF. The CDR3 DNA follows: TGTGCCAGCAGCCCGTCCCCGCAGGGTAGGGAGACCCAGTACTTC.

This clone was observed once. The chain couples TRBV19 to TRBJ1-3; D not certain. Germline CDR1 reads LNHDA; CDR2 reads SQIVND (reference sequence). The CDR3 length is 16 residues. V was shortened by 1 base and J by 0 bases, with 10 bases between the two germline ends. The CDR3 protein is CASSIGRALSGNTIYF. The CDR3 nucleotides read TGTGCCAGTAGTATAGGCCGGGCGCTCTCTGGAAACACCATATATTTT.

This chain links TRBV4-2 with TRBJ1-3, with 7 bases aligning to TRBD1. The germline V gene has CDR1 LGHNA and CDR2 YNFKEQ. The CDR3 runs 16 residues. Germline trimming cut 1 base from V and 1 base from J; bases unmatched to any gene: 4. The CDR3 nucleotides are TGTGCCAGCAGCCAAGCCCCAGGGGGGTCTGGAAACACCATATATTTT. Translating it yields CASSQAPGGSGNTIYF.

The chain couples TRBV5-1 to TRBJ2-1, with a possible D match to TRBD2 (7 bases). CDR1 and CDR2 (germline): SGHRS, YFSETQ. V gave up 0 bases and J gave up 4 bases, with 14 bases separating them. The CDR3 runs 16 residues. CDR3 sequence (DNA): TGCGCCAGCAGCTTGGCCCGCGGGGGCTTGTACAATGAGCAGTTCTTC. Translation: CASSLARGGLYNEQFF. The full variable domain, its missing parts supplied by reference TRBV5-1 and TRBJ2-1, is KAGVTQTPRYLIKTRGQQVTLSCSPISGHRSVSWYQQTPGQGLQFLFEYFSETQRNKGNFPGRFSGRQFSNSRSEMNVSTLELGDSALYLCASSLARGGLYNEQFFGPGTRLTVL.

The chain uses TRBV7-2 and TRBJ2-3, with D possibly being TRBD2 (5 bases). This CDR3 region has 16 residues. Per the germline V gene, CDR1 is SGHTA and CDR2 is FQGNSA. The V gene lost 5 bases and the J gene lost 1 base, with 16 bases spanning the gap. CDR3 amino acids: CASSPLPSGRTDTQYF. The CDR3 DNA is TGTGCCAGCAGCCCCCTTCCGAGCGGACGCACAGATACGCAGTATTTT.

This chain connects TRBV15 to TRBJ2-3; perhaps D is TRBD1 or TRBD2 (5 bases each). With 0 bases removed from V and 8 bases from J, the gap between germline ends came to 15 bases. The CDR3 loop spans 15 amino acids. Germline V gene data show CDR1 as LNHNV and CDR2 as YYDKDF (reference sequence). The CDR3 protein is CATSRDKWDQGTQYF. The CDR3 DNA follows: TGTGCCACCAGCAGAGATAAATGGGACCAGGGTACGCAGTATTTT.

V is TRBV7-3 and J is TRBJ1-1; D remains unclear. Trimming pared 2 bases from V and 1 base from J, leaving 11 bases between. This CDR3 region has 15 residues. The germline CDR1 and CDR2 sequences are SGHTA and FQGTGA. CDR3 DNA sequence: TGTGCCAGCAGCTTATTTGCTGGAGCGAACACTGAAGCTTTCTTT. This sequence encodes CASSLFAGANTEAFF.

V and J are TRBV7-3 and TRBJ1-1, with D possibly matching TRBD1 (5 bases). The CDR3 runs 13 residues. V dropped 1 base and J dropped 7 bases, with 10 bases sitting between them. Per the germline V gene, CDR1 is SGHTA and CDR2 is FQGTGA. CDR3 amino acids: CASSLNGHNEAFF. CDR3 DNA sequence: TGTGCCAGCAGCTTAAATGGACACAATGAAGCTTTCTTT.

The V gene is TRBV2, the J gene TRBJ2-5, with D possibly matching TRBD1 (6 bases). The CDR3 covers 14 residues. Germline V gives CDR1 SNHLY, CDR2 FYNNEI. Trimming removed 6 bases from V and 4 bases from J, with 15 bases in between. Written as DNA, the CDR3 is TGTGCCAGCAGATACTCACAGGGCGGAGAGACCCAGTACTTC. Protein: CASRYSQGGETQYF. Variable domain in full (rest from reference TRBV2 and TRBJ2-5): EPEVTQTPSHQVTQMGQEVILRCVPISNHLYFYWYRQILGQKVEFLVSFYNNEISEKSEIFDDQFSVERPDGSNFTLKIRSTKLEDSAMYFCASRYSQGGETQYFGPGTRLLVL.

The V gene is TRBV28, the J gene TRBJ2-1; TRBD2 matches at 9 bases. Germline CDR1 and CDR2: MDHEN and SYDVKM. The CDR3 loop spans 14 amino acids. V was clipped by 7 bases and J by 6 bases; unmatched bases: 7. Here the CDR3 reads CASKTGTSSNEQFF. In DNA, the CDR3 is TGTGCCAGCAAGACCGGGACTAGCAGCAATGAGCAGTTCTTC.

The genes are TRBV11-2 and TRBJ2-7, with D tentatively TRBD2 (5 bases). This CDR3 has 11 residues. Germline CDR1 SGHAT, CDR2 FQNNGV. V was shortened by 6 bases and J by 8 bases, with 11 bases between the two germline ends. The CDR3: CASRGATQQYF. In DNA form, the CDR3 reads TGTGCCAGCAGGGGAGCGACGCAGCAGTACTTC.

This clone was seen more than once but under ten times. Additional DNA sequences in this sample encode the identical CDR3. The V and J genes are TRBV9 and TRBJ1-3; D unclear. The CDR3 is 13 amino acids. V dropped 0 bases and J dropped 3 bases, with 4 bases sitting between them. Germline lookup yields CDR1 SGDLS and CDR2 YYNGEE. The CDR3 DNA reads TGTGCCAGCAGCGTAGAGGGTGGAAACACCATATATTTT. This gives the protein CASSVEGGNTIYF. Based on the CDR3 plus reference TRBV9 and TRBJ1-3, the full variable domain is DSGVTQTPKHLITATGQRVTLRCSPRSGDLSVYWYQQSLDQGLQFLIQYYNGEERAKGNILERFSAQQFPDLHSELNLSSLELGDSALYFCASSVEGGNTIYFGEGSWLTVV.

This sequence joins TRBV19 and TRBJ1-1, with D unresolved. The CDR3 consists of 13 residues. The germline CDR1 and CDR2 sequences are LNHDA and SQIVND (reference sequence). V was shortened by 7 bases and J by 1 base, with 10 bases between the two germline ends. The CDR3 region has the DNA TGTGCCAGTACCGGACGGACGAACACTGAAGCTTTCTTT. It specifies CASTGRTNTEAFF.

The V call is TRBV19, the J call TRBJ2-1; D may be TRBD1 (6 bases). CDR3 size: 15 residues. Trimming removed 5 bases from V and 0 bases from J, with 11 bases in between. The germline gives CDR1 LNHDA, CDR2 SQIVND (reference sequence). CDR3 bases: TGTGCCAGTAGTGTGGGACATTACTCCTACAATGAGCAGTTCTTC. Translated: CASSVGHYSYNEQFF.

Turning to this clone: This CDR3 is also generated by other DNA sequences in the sample. This rearrangement joins TRBV6-5 to TRBJ1-1; TRBD1 matches 9 bases. Trimming took 2 bases from V and 5 from J; bases not matched to a gene: 3. CDR1 and CDR2 (germline): MNHEY, SVGAGI. CDR3 size: 14 residues. The CDR3 DNA is TGTGCCAGCAGTTACCAGACAGGGGGAACTGAAGCTTTCTTT. Translating gives CASSYQTGGTEAFF.

The chain recombines TRBV5-1 with TRBJ2-6; D unclear. The CDR3 spans 17 residues. V shed 4 bases and J shed 0 bases, with 14 bases lying between them. Germline V gene sequence: CDR1 SGHRS, CDR2 YFSETQ. The CDR3 is CASSLLLGVSGANVLTF. CDR3 nucleotide sequence: TGCGCCAGCAGCCTCCTTCTGGGTGTCTCTGGGGCCAACGTCCTGACTTTC. Based on the CDR3 plus reference TRBV5-1 and TRBJ2-6, the full variable domain is KAGVTQTPRYLIKTRGQQVTLSCSPISGHRSVSWYQQTPGQGLQFLFEYFSETQRNKGNFPGRFSGRQFSNSRSEMNVSTLELGDSALYLCASSLLLGVSGANVLTFGAGSRLTVL.

J is TRBJ1-4 and V is TRBV18; possible D gene TRBD1, 5 bases. The CDR3 runs 16 residues. V was trimmed by 3 bases and J by 2 bases, leaving 13 bases between them. CDR1 and CDR2 from the germline V gene are KGHSH and LQKENI. The CDR3 DNA reads as TGTGCCAGCTCACCGGGGAGGGGCCGGACTAATGAAAAACTGTTTTTT. It specifies CASSPGRGRTNEKLFF. The full variable domain, completed using reference TRBV18 and TRBJ1-4, is NAGVMQNPRHLVRRRGQEARLRCSPMKGHSHVYWYRQLPEEGLKFMVYLQKENIIDESGMPKERFSAEFPKEGPSILRIQQVVRGDSAAYFCASSPGRGRTNEKLFFGSGTQLSVL.

About this clone: This sample also contains other DNA sequences that code for the same CDR3. The chain joins TRBV5-1 to TRBJ2-1, with 9 bases that match TRBD1. V was clipped by 2 bases and J by 4 bases; unmatched bases: 4. The CDR3 is 15 residues long. Germline V lookup: CDR1 SGHRS, CDR2 YFSETQ. CDR3 amino acids: CASSFDRGSYNEQFF. CDR3 nucleotides: TGCGCCAGCAGCTTCGACAGGGGGAGTTACAATGAGCAGTTCTTC.

This clone appeared once. V and J are TRBV5-1 and TRBJ2-7, with a weak D call TRBD2 (6 bases). Germline loops: CDR1 SGHRS, CDR2 YFSETQ. The CDR3 runs to 16 residues. V was trimmed by 0 bases and J by 6 bases, leaving 19 bases between them. The CDR3 DNA reads as TGCGCCAGCAGCTTGGCCGGGGCTAGCCGGGGGAGCGAGCAGTACTTC. Residues: CASSLAGASRGSEQYF.

V gene TRBV5-1 combines with J gene TRBJ2-2; TRBD1 is a possible D gene (6 bases). CDR1 is SGHRS and CDR2 is YFSETQ in the germline V gene. The germline V and J ends were trimmed by 0 bases and 8 bases, with 11 bases remaining between them. The CDR3 runs 14 residues. CDR3 bases: TGCGCCAGCAGCTTGGCTACAGGGCGGGGGGAGCTGTTTTTT. Translation: CASSLATGRGELFF.

The rearrangement uses TRBV7-2 and TRBJ1-1, with 7 bases fitting TRBD1. The germline gives CDR1 SGHTA, CDR2 FQGNSA. After removal of 4 bases from V and 10 bases from J, the junction contained 3 bases not matched to a gene. The CDR3 has 11 residues. CDR3 region: CASSSHRGAFF. In DNA form, the CDR3 reads TGTGCCAGCAGCTCCCACAGGGGAGCTTTCTTT.

The CDR3 nucleotides read TGTGCCATCAGTGCAATAGCGGGGGGGGAGCAGTTCTTC. Translation gives CAISAIAGGEQFF. This chain connects TRBV10-3 to TRBJ2-1; TRBD2 aligns across 11 bases. The CDR3 consists of 13 residues. Trimming took 4 bases from V and 10 from J; bases not matched to a gene: 3. The V gene's germline CDR1 is ENHRY and CDR2 SYGVKD.

In this sample, this clone turned up once. V gene TRBV15 combines with J gene TRBJ1-2, with a tentative D call TRBD1 (5 bases). CDR3 size: 18 residues. V lost 0 bases to trimming and J lost 5 bases, with 22 bases between them. From germline, CDR1 is LNHNV and CDR2 YYDKDF (reference sequence). The CDR3 is CATSREYTGVPGEYGYTF. CDR3 sequence (DNA): TGTGCCACCAGCAGAGAGTATACGGGGGTCCCGGGGGAATATGGCTACACCTTC.

V gene TRBV28 combines with J gene TRBJ1-2; D is perhaps TRBD1 (6 bases). Germline V gene data show CDR1 as MDHEN and CDR2 as SYDVKM. The germline V and J ends were trimmed by 4 bases and 3 bases, with 33 bases remaining between them. This CDR3 contains 21 residues. CDR3 in DNA: TGTGCCAGCAGTTCACACCTCCAATCTCTAGGGACACCCAAAGGATACTATGGCTACACCTTC. It is translated as CASSSHLQSLGTPKGYYGYTF.

The V call is TRBV7-3, the J call TRBJ2-3, with D perhaps TRBD2 (5 bases). CDR3 length equals 14 residues. Germline V lookup: CDR1 SGHTA, CDR2 FQGTGA. Trimming pared 5 bases from V and 5 bases from J, leaving 14 bases between. Written as DNA, the CDR3 is TGTGCCAGCAGCCTCGGACTGGCAGTAGATACGCAGTATTTT. As protein: CASSLGLAVDTQYF.

This chain uses TRBV7-9 with TRBJ1-1, with 7 bases that match TRBD1. V gave up 3 bases and J gave up 6 bases; unmatched junction bases: 4. This CDR3 is built from 13 residues. Germline CDR1 is SEHNR and CDR2 is FQNEAQ (reference sequence). For the CDR3, the DNA is TGTGCCAGCAGCTTTAGGGGGCCGGCTGAAGCTTTCTTT. Translating it yields CASSFRGPAEAFF.

V is TRBV30 and J is TRBJ2-1, with 8 bases matching TRBD2. J was trimmed by 6 bases and V by 3 bases; bases with no gene match: 16. CDR1 and CDR2 (germline): GTSNPN, SVGIG (reference sequence). The CDR3 is 17 residues long. CDR3 nucleotides: TGTGCCTGGAGCACGGAGAGTGGCGGGGGGTCCATCAATGAGCAGTTCTTC. It encodes CAWSTESGGGSINEQFF.

The chain joins TRBV12-5 to TRBJ1-1, with unresolved D. CDR1 is LGHNT and CDR2 is FRNRAP in the germline V gene. CDR3 length equals 13 residues. The germline V and J ends were trimmed by 2 bases and 3 bases, with 7 bases remaining between them. This chain's CDR3 is CASGLSGDTEAFF. The CDR3 DNA reads TGTGCTAGTGGTTTGAGCGGGGACACTGAAGCTTTCTTT. The full variable domain, its missing parts supplied by reference TRBV12-5 and TRBJ1-1, is DARVTQTPRHKVTEMGQEVTMRCQPILGHNTVFWYRQTMMQGLELLAYFRNRAPLDDSGMPKDRFSAEMPDATLATLKIQPSEPRDSAVYFCASGLSGDTEAFFGQGTRLTVV.